The next 15 T cell receptor beta chains were all read from a single sample in a study of T cell responses to AZD1222 COVID-19 vaccine. Here immunoSEQ multiplex PCR was the method, and the copy in TCRdb shows in-frame clones only, minus some. The sample comprises about 120,000 clones, approximately 86% of which are singletons, and roughly 2.4% rests with the top ten. This sample comprised peripheral blood, obtained on day 0 of AZD1222 vaccination. These receptors came from an adult in good health.

The V gene is TRBV9, the J gene TRBJ1-3, with TRBD1 matching 9 bases. Trimming removed 0 bases from V and 8 bases from J; junction bases left unmatched: 12. The germline V gene has CDR1 SGDLS and CDR2 YYNGEE. This CDR3 is 17 amino acids long. In DNA form, the CDR3 reads TGTGCCAGCAGCGTAGAGAACAAGGGACAGGGTTCGGACACCATATATTTT. Translating it yields CASSVENKGQGSDTIYF.

This clone came up once. The gene calls are TRBV9 and TRBJ2-6; D is unclear. V was pared by 0 bases and J by 1 base, with 14 bases between. Per the germline V gene, CDR1 is SGDLS and CDR2 is YYNGEE. This CDR3 has 18 amino acids. The CDR3 region has the DNA TGTGCCAGCAGCGTAGCCCCAGGCCGACTGTCTGGGGCCAACGTCCTGACTTTC. It specifies CASSVAPGRLSGANVLTF. Complete variable domain (other parts from reference TRBV9 and TRBJ2-6): DSGVTQTPKHLITATGQRVTLRCSPRSGDLSVYWYQQSLDQGLQFLIQYYNGEERAKGNILERFSAQQFPDLHSELNLSSLELGDSALYFCASSVAPGRLSGANVLTFGAGSRLTVL.

This rearrangement joins TRBV5-6 to TRBJ2-7; 7 bases are shared with TRBD2. Germline V lookup: CDR1 SGHDT, CDR2 YYEEEE. This CDR3 is built from 15 residues. With V trimmed by 4 bases and J by 3 bases, 10 bases remained unmatched. The CDR3 DNA reads as TGTGCCAGCAGCCCCGGCGGGAGTAGGGTCTACGAGCAGTACTTC. Its protein product is CASSPGGSRVYEQYF.

This clone has only one observation. This rearrangement joins TRBV3-1 (or the pseudogene TRBV3-2) to TRBJ1-5, with 11 bases fitting TRBD1. There are 17 residues in the CDR3. CDR1 and CDR2 from the germline V gene are LGHDT and YNNKEL (reference sequence). V was clipped by 3 bases and J by 3 bases; unmatched bases: 7. The CDR3 region has the DNA TGTGCCAGCAGCCACGGGACAGGGGGAGGAAACAATCAGCCCCAGCATTTT. Its protein product is CASSHGTGGGNNQPQHF.

This chain connects TRBV27 to TRBJ1-6; 11 bases fit TRBD1. The length of the CDR3 is 16 residues. Germline trimming cut 2 bases from V and 7 bases from J; bases unmatched to any gene: 4. From germline, CDR1 is MNHEY and CDR2 SMNVEV (reference sequence). CDR3 in DNA: TGTGCCAGCAGTTTAGGGACAGGGGGAGGGAATTCACCCCTCCACTTT. This sequence encodes CASSLGTGGGNSPLHF.

The chain uses TRBV5-1 and TRBJ2-3; the match to TRBD2 covers 7 bases. From germline, CDR1 is SGHRS and CDR2 YFSETQ. This CDR3 contains 15 residues. Germline trimming cut 1 base from V and 0 bases from J; bases unmatched to any gene: 2. CDR3 residues: CASSLSGTSTDTQYF. Here the CDR3 DNA reads TGCGCCAGCAGCTTGAGCGGGACTAGCACAGATACGCAGTATTTT.

The rearrangement links TRBV5-1 to TRBJ2-1; 9 bases align to TRBD2. In germline, CDR1 is SGHRS, CDR2 YFSETQ. The CDR3 contains 19 residues. V trimming: 4 bases; J trimming: 2 bases; junction bases outside the gene matches: 16. CDR3 amino acids: CASSPRNSGSGFTYNEQFF. For the CDR3, the DNA is TGCGCCAGCAGCCCCCGTAATAGCGGGAGTGGTTTCACCTACAATGAGCAGTTCTTC.

The genes are TRBV10-2 and TRBJ1-5; a possible D gene is TRBD1 (5 bases). V was trimmed by 7 bases and J by 0 bases, leaving 13 bases between them. The CDR3 totals 15 residues. The germline V gene has CDR1 WSHSY and CDR2 SAAADI. The chain's CDR3 is CASTPGPYSNQPQHF. The DNA for the CDR3 is TGCGCCAGCACCCCGGGACCCTATAGCAATCAGCCCCAGCATTTT.

The chain employs TRBV6-1 and TRBJ1-5; no clear D gene. This CDR3 region has 13 residues. CDR1 is MNHNS, CDR2 SASEGT, per germline. Between the trimmed V and J ends, which lost 3 bases and 7 bases, there was a span of 10 bases. Written as DNA, the CDR3 is TGTGCCAGCAGTGATGTGGGAAACCAGCCCCAGCATTTT. Protein sequence: CASSDVGNQPQHF.

V usage is TRBV15 and J usage is TRBJ1-1; 10 positions match TRBD1. This CDR3 contains 16 residues. Germline assignment: CDR1 LNHNV and CDR2 YYDKDF (reference sequence). V lost 5 bases to trimming and J lost 10 bases; unmatched junction nucleotides: 16. CDR3 nucleotide sequence: TGTGCCACCAGCGAACCGGGACAGGGGCTATCCCGTGGAGCTTTCTTT. Encoded protein: CATSEPGQGLSRGAFF.

The rearrangement joins TRBV7-8 to TRBJ2-2; D remains unclear. Looked up from germline, CDR1 is SGHVS and CDR2 is FQNEAQ. Trimming cost V 1 base and J 3 bases, with 6 bases left between them. This CDR3 comprises 14 residues. The CDR3 region has the DNA TGTGCCAGCAGCTTAGAACAGTACACCGGGGAGCTGTTTTTT. It translates to CASSLEQYTGELFF. The full variable domain, in which reference TRBV7-8 and TRBJ2-2 provide the parts outside the CDR3, is GAGVSQSPRYKVAKRGQDVALRCDPISGHVSLFWYQQALGQGPEFLTYFQNEAQLDKSGLPSDRFFAERPEGSVSTLKIQRTQQEDSAVYLCASSLEQYTGELFFGEGSRLTVL.

The chain is built from TRBV27 and TRBJ1-5; a possible D gene is TRBD1 (6 bases). Germline values: CDR1 MNHEY, CDR2 SMNVEV (reference sequence). The CDR3 sequence is 18 residues long. V was pared by 3 bases and J by 2 bases, with 20 bases between. The CDR3 loop is CASSLRRQGFGGNQPQHF. The CDR3 DNA is TGTGCCAGCAGTTTGAGGCGGCAGGGGTTTGGAGGCAATCAGCCCCAGCATTTT.

The genes are TRBV10-3 and TRBJ2-1; 10 positions agree with TRBD1. The CDR3 has 16 residues. Germline V gene lookup returns CDR1 ENHRY and CDR2 SYGVKD. V shed 8 bases, J shed 8 bases, and the junction held 15 bases outside the gene matches. The CDR3 here is CAISGTTGGNGDEQFF. In nucleotides, the CDR3 is TGTGCCATCTCGGGGACGACAGGGGGCAATGGGGATGAGCAGTTCTTC.

The gene calls are TRBV18 and TRBJ1-4, with TRBD1 matching 11 bases. J gave up 13 bases and V 0 bases, and 7 bases lay outside the gene matches. This CDR3 has 15 residues. Germline CDR1 KGHSH, CDR2 LQKENI. CDR3 nucleotide sequence: TGTGCCAGCTCACCACCGGGGACAGGGGGATTAAGACTGTTTTTT. Translation: CASSPPGTGGLRLFF.

The rearrangement joins TRBV5-1 to TRBJ2-2; D remains ambiguous. The germline CDR1 and CDR2 sequences are SGHRS and YFSETQ. V was pared by 7 bases and J by 0 bases, with 7 bases between. CDR3 length: 13 residues. The CDR3 protein is CASAVANTGELFF. In DNA form, the CDR3 reads TGCGCCAGCGCGGTTGCGAACACCGGGGAGCTGTTTTTT.